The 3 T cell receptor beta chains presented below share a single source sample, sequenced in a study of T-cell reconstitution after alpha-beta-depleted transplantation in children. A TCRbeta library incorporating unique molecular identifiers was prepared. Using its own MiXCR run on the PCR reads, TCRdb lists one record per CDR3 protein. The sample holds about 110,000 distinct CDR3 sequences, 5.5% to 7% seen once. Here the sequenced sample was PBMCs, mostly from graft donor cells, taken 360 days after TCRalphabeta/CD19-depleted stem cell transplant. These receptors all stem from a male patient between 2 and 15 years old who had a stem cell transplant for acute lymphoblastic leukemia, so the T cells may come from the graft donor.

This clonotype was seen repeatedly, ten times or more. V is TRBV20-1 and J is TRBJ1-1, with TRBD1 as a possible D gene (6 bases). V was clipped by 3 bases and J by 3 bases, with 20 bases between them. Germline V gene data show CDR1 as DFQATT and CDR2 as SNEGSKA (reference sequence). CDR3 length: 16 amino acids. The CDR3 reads CSARFLRQAPYTEAFF. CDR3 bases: TGCAGTGCTAGGTTCCTTCGACAGGCACCTTACACTGAAGCTTTCTTT.

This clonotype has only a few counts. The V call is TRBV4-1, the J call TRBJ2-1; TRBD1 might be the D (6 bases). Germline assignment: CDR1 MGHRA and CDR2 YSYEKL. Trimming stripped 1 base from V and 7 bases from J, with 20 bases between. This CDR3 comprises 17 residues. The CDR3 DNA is TGCGCCAGCAGCCAAGTCCCCCACGCCAGGGGAGCGAATGAGCAGTTCTTC. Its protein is CASSQVPHARGANEQFF.

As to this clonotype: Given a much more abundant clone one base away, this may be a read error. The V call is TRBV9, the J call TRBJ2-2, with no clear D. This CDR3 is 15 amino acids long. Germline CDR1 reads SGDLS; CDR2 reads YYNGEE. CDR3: CASIVYGSNTGELFF. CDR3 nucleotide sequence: TGTGCCAGCATCGTATATGGGTCGAACACCGGGGAGCTGTTTTTT.